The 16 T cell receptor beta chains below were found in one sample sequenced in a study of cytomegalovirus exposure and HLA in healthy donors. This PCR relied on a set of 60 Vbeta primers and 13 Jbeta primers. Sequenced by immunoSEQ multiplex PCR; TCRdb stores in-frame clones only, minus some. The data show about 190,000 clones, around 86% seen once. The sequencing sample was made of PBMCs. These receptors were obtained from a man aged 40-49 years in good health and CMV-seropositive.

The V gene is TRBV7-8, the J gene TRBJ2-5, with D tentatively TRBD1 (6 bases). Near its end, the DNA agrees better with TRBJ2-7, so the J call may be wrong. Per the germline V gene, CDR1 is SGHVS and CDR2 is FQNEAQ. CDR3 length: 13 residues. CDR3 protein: CASSKDSSYEQYF. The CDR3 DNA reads TGTGCCAGCAGTAAGGACAGCAGCTACGAGCAGTACTTC.

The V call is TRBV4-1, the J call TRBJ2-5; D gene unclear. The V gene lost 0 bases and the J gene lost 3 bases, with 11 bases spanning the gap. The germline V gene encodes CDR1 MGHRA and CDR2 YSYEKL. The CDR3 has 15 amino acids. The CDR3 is CASSQEGSAKETQYF. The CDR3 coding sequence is TGCGCCAGCAGCCAAGAGGGCAGTGCCAAAGAGACCCAGTACTTC.

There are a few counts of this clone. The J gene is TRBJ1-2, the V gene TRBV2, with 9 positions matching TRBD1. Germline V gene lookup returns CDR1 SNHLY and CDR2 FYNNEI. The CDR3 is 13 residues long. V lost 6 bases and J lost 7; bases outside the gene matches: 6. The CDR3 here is CASSVGTGSGYTF. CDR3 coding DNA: TGTGCCAGCAGCGTAGGGACAGGGAGTGGCTACACCTTC.

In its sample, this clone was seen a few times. DNA for the CDR3: TGCGCCAGCAGCCAACCCCGACTAGCGGGGGGGAATGAGCAGTTCTTC. Protein: CASSQPRLAGGNEQFF. The rearrangement uses TRBV4-3 and TRBJ2-1, with 14 bases that match TRBD2. CDR3 length: 16 amino acids. Trimming removed 2 bases from V and 7 bases from J; junction bases left unmatched: 4. Germline lookup yields CDR1 LGHNA and CDR2 YSLEER.

CDR3 DNA sequence: TGTGCCAGCAGTGACCCGGGACTAGGGGAGACCCAGTACTTC. Its translation is CASSDPGLGETQYF. The chain combines TRBV2 with TRBJ2-5; TRBD2 matches at 8 bases. Germline values: CDR1 SNHLY, CDR2 FYNNEI. This CDR3 has 14 residues. Germline trimming cut 3 bases from V and 5 bases from J; bases unmatched to any gene: 5.

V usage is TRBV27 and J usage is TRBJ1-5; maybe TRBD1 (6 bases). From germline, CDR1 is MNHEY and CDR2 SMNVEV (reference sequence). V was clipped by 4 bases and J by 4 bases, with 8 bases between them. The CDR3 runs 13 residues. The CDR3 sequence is CASSSTGNQPQHF. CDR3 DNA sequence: TGTGCCAGCAGTTCAACAGGGAATCAGCCCCAGCATTTT.

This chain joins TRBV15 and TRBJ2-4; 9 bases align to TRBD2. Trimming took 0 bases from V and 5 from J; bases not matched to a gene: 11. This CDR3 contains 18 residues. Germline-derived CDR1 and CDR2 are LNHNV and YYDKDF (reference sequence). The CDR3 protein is CATSRDRRRGGRENIQYF. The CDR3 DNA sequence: TGTGCCACCAGCAGAGATCGAAGGCGGGGGGGCCGCGAAAACATTCAGTACTTC.

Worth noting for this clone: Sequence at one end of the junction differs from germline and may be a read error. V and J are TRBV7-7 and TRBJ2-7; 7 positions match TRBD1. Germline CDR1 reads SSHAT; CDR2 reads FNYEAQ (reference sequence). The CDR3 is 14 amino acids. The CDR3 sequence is CASSLAKGAGEQYF. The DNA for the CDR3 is TGTGCTAGCAGCTTAGCCAAGGGGGCGGGCGAGCAGTACTTC.

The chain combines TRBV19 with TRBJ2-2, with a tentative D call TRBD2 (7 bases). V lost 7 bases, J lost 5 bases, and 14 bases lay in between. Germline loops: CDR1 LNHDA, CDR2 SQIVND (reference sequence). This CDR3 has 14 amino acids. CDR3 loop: CASIRGAGTGELFF. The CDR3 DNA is TGTGCCAGTATTCGGGGGGCCGGAACCGGGGAGCTGTTTTTT.

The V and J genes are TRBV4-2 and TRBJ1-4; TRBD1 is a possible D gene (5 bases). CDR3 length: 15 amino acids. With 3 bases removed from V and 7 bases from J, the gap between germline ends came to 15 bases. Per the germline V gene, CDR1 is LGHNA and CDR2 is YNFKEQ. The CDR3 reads CASSQRDRRSEKLFF. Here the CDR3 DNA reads TGTGCCAGCAGCCAGCGGGACCGACGTTCTGAAAAACTGTTTTTT.

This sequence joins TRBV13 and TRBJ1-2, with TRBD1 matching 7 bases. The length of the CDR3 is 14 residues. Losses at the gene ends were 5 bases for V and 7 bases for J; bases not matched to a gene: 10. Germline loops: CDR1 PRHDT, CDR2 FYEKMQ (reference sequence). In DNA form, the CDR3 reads TGTGCCAGCAGCCTGACAGGGCCCCCCGGTGGCTACACCTTC. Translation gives CASSLTGPPGGYTF.

CDR3: CATRGQGAGANVLTF. The CDR3 DNA sequence: TGTGCCACCCGAGGACAGGGTGCTGGGGCCAACGTCCTGACTTTC. This chain uses TRBV6-5 with TRBJ2-6; TRBD1 aligns across 8 bases. The CDR3 totals 15 residues. Germline V lookup: CDR1 MNHEY, CDR2 SVGAGI. J was trimmed by 2 bases and V by 10 bases; bases with no gene match: 7.

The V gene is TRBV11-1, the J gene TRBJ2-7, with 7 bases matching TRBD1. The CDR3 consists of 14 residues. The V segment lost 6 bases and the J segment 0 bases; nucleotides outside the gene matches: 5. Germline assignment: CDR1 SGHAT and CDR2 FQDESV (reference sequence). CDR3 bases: TGTGCCAGCAGTTCACAGGGGACCTCCTACGAGCAGTACTTC. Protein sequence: CASSSQGTSYEQYF.

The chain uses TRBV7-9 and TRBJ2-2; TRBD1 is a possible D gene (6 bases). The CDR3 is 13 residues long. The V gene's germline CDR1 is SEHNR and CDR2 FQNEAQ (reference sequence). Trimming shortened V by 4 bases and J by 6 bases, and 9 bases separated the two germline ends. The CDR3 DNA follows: TGTGCCAGCAGCTCAGGACAGCCCGGGGAGCTGTTTTTT. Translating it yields CASSSGQPGELFF. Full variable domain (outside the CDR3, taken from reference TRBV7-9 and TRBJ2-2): DTGVSQNPRHKITKRGQNVTFRCDPISEHNRLYWYRQTLGQGPEFLTYFQNEAQLEKSRLLSDRFSAERPKGSFSTLEIQRTEQGDSAMYLCASSSGQPGELFFGEGSRLTVL.

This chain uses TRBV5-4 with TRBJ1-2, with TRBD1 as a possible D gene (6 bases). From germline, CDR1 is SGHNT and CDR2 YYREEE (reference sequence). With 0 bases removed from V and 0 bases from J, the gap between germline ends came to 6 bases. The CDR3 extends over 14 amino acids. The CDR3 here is CASSLEGANYGYTF. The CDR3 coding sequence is TGTGCCAGCAGCTTGGAGGGGGCTAACTATGGCTACACCTTC. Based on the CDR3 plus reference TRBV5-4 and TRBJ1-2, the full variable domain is ETGVTQSPTHLIKTRGQQVTLRCSSQSGHNTVSWYQQALGQGPQFIFQYYREEENGRGNFPPRFSGLQFPNYSSELNVNALELDDSALYLCASSLEGANYGYTFGSGTRLTVV.

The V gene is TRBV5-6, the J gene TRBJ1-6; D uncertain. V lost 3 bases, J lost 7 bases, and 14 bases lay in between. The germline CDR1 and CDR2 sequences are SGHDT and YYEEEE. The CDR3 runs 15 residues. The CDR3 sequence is CASSWRSAGNSPLHF. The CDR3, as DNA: TGTGCCAGCAGCTGGCGGTCGGCGGGGAATTCACCCCTCCACTTT.